One sample yielded the 29 T cell receptor beta chains listed below, sequenced in a study of T cell responses to AZD1222 COVID-19 vaccine. The table came from immunoSEQ multiplex PCR; TCRdb's copy has only in-frame clones and leaves some out. The table includes some 140,000 clones, around nine tenths detected once. This specimen consisted of peripheral blood, obtained on day 0 of AZD1222 vaccination. The source is an adult in good health.

The chain joins TRBV6-6 to TRBJ1-2; D is unresolved. The CDR3 runs to 15 residues. With 0 bases removed from V and 1 base from J, the gap between germline ends came to 9 bases. Germline lookup yields CDR1 MNHNY and CDR2 SVGAGI (reference sequence). The CDR3 loop is CASSYSRTDNYGYTF. CDR3 sequence (DNA): TGTGCCAGCAGTTACTCTCGGACGGATAACTATGGCTACACCTTC.

V and J are TRBV5-6 and TRBJ1-2, with D possibly TRBD1 on 6 matching bases. Germline CDR1 and CDR2: SGHDT and YYEEEE. The V end was cut by 2 bases, the J end by 3 bases, with 17 bases between. This CDR3 region has 16 residues. This CDR3 is CASSLMGAGEDYGYTF. CDR3 coding DNA: TGTGCCAGCAGCTTAATGGGGGCAGGGGAGGACTATGGCTACACCTTC.

The chain links TRBV29-1 to TRBJ2-3; 13 positions match TRBD2. The length of the CDR3 is 17 residues. Trimming took 8 bases from V and 2 from J; bases not matched to a gene: 13. Germline V gene data show CDR1 as SQVTM and CDR2 as ANQGSEA. This CDR3 reads CSCVGTSGIRDTDTQYF. The CDR3 DNA reads as TGCAGCTGTGTGGGGACTAGCGGGATACGTGACACAGATACGCAGTATTTT.

The chain links TRBV28 to TRBJ1-2; 7 positions match TRBD1. This CDR3 comprises 14 residues. Germline trimming cut 6 bases from V and 5 bases from J; bases unmatched to any gene: 9. Germline assignment: CDR1 MDHEN and CDR2 SYDVKM. The CDR3 sequence is CASRSNRGSYGYTF. Here the CDR3 DNA reads TGTGCCAGCAGGTCTAACAGGGGAAGTTATGGCTACACCTTC.

CDR3 nucleotides: TGTGCCAGCAGTACGGGGCACGGAGGCTACACCTTC. Its translation: CASSTGHGGYTF. The rearrangement uses TRBV25-1 and TRBJ1-2; D perhaps matches TRBD1 (5 bases). CDR1 is MGHDK and CDR2 is SYGVNS in the germline V gene. CDR3 length: 12 residues. V was cut by 5 bases and J by 8 bases, with 12 bases left in between.

V and J are TRBV19 and TRBJ1-1, with D unresolved. CDR1 is LNHDA, CDR2 SQIVND, per germline (reference sequence). Deletions cut 6 bases from V and 2 bases from J, with 4 bases between. The CDR3 contains 11 residues. CDR3 sequence: CASRKNTEAFF. As DNA, the CDR3 is TGTGCCAGTAGAAAAAACACTGAAGCTTTCTTT.

This sequence joins TRBV7-9 and TRBJ1-2, with D uncertain. Germline CDR1 SEHNR, CDR2 FQNEAQ (reference sequence). The CDR3 extends over 12 amino acids. Trimming removed 10 bases from V and 7 bases from J, with 16 bases in between. CDR3 protein: CATFSPEVGYTF. The CDR3 DNA reads as TGTGCCACCTTCTCCCCAGAGGTTGGCTACACCTTC.

The chain carries TRBV29-1 and TRBJ1-1, with D unclear. V shed 7 bases and J shed 0 bases, with 6 bases lying between them. This CDR3 region has 11 residues. From germline, CDR1 is SQVTM and CDR2 ANQGSEA. The CDR3 region is CSGAVNTEAFF. Here the CDR3 DNA reads TGCAGCGGGGCAGTGAACACTGAAGCTTTCTTT.

The chain links TRBV18 to TRBJ2-1; D is perhaps TRBD2 (6 bases). Trimming stripped 10 bases from V and 3 bases from J, with 19 bases between. Germline CDR1 and CDR2: KGHSH and LQKENI. The CDR3 is made up of 15 amino acids. CDR3 region: CATSSGGSDYNEQFF. The CDR3 DNA sequence: TGTGCCACCTCGTCTGGAGGGAGTGACTACAATGAGCAGTTCTTC.

The CDR3 loop is CASRATEAFF. Written as DNA, the CDR3 is TGTGCCAGCAGGGCGACTGAAGCTTTCTTT. The V call is TRBV25-1, the J call TRBJ1-1; D not resolved. Trimming removed 6 bases from V and 5 bases from J, with 4 bases in between. In germline, CDR1 is MGHDK, CDR2 SYGVNS. The CDR3 covers 10 residues.

V gene TRBV9 combines with J gene TRBJ2-1; TRBD1 is a possible D gene (5 bases). Germline V gene data show CDR1 as SGDLS and CDR2 as YYNGEE. Trimming stripped 4 bases from V and 1 base from J, with 15 bases between. The CDR3 runs 16 residues. CDR3 in DNA: TGTGCCAGCAGCCCGCCTGGAGCAGGGTCCTACAATGAGCAGTTCTTC. Its protein product is CASSPPGAGSYNEQFF.

The chain employs TRBV30 and TRBJ2-2; no reliable D call. Trimming stripped 0 bases from V and 5 bases from J, with 10 bases between. The CDR3 extends over 14 amino acids. The V gene's germline CDR1 is GTSNPN and CDR2 SVGIG (reference sequence). The DNA of the CDR3 is TGTGCCTGGAGTGTTAACGTAGAGACCGGGGAGCTGTTTTTT. Translation: CAWSVNVETGELFF.

The V and J genes are TRBV7-9 and TRBJ1-5; perhaps TRBD1 as D (5 bases). There are 14 residues in the CDR3. V lost 2 bases and J lost 4, with 9 bases in between. Per the germline V gene, CDR1 is SEHNR and CDR2 is FQNEAQ (reference sequence). This chain's CDR3 is CASSLPGPNQPQHF. As DNA, the CDR3 is TGTGCCAGCAGCTTACCGGGACCGAATCAGCCCCAGCATTTT. The entire variable domain, with the rest obtained from reference TRBV7-9 and TRBJ1-5, is as follows: DTGVSQNPRHKITKRGQNVTFRCDPISEHNRLYWYRQTLGQGPEFLTYFQNEAQLEKSRLLSDRFSAERPKGSFSTLEIQRTEQGDSAMYLCASSLPGPNQPQHFGDGTRLSIL.

The chain uses TRBV25-1 and TRBJ2-3, with D perhaps TRBD1 (5 bases). The ends were cut back, 3 bases at V and 2 bases at J, with 21 bases in the middle. The length of the CDR3 is 18 residues. Germline CDR1 and CDR2: MGHDK and SYGVNS. This chain's CDR3 is CASSEWVSGQWLTDTQYF. CDR3 DNA: TGTGCCAGCAGTGAGTGGGTATCAGGGCAATGGCTCACAGATACGCAGTATTTT. The full variable domain, rest sourced from reference TRBV25-1 and TRBJ2-3, is EADIYQTPRYLVIGTGKKITLECSQTMGHDKMYWYQQDPGMELHLIHYSYGVNSTEKGDLSSESTVSRIRTEHFPLTLESARPSHTSQYLCASSEWVSGQWLTDTQYFGPGTRLTVL.

The chain joins TRBV6-5 to TRBJ1-1, with D possibly matching TRBD1 (6 bases). This CDR3 spans 14 amino acids. Trimming left V 6 bases short and J 3 bases short, with 14 bases between. The germline V gene encodes CDR1 MNHEY and CDR2 SVGAGI. CDR3: CASSLTGSDTEAFF. In nucleotides, the CDR3 is TGTGCCAGCAGCCTAACAGGGTCGGACACTGAAGCTTTCTTT.

This clone was detected only a few times. The chain joins TRBV27 to TRBJ2-3, with D possibly being TRBD1 (6 bases). Trimming took 8 bases from V and 2 from J, leaving 14 bases between them. Germline CDR1 MNHEY, CDR2 SMNVEV (reference sequence). The CDR3 has 14 amino acids. The CDR3 sequence is CASRDTYSTDTQYF. The CDR3 DNA is TGTGCCAGCCGGGACACCTATTCCACAGATACGCAGTATTTT.

The V call is TRBV28, the J call TRBJ2-7, with 7 nucleotides matching TRBD1. Trimming removed 6 bases from V and 4 bases from J; junction bases left unmatched: 3. CDR3 length: 12 amino acids. Germline lookup yields CDR1 MDHEN and CDR2 SYDVKM. CDR3 DNA: TGTGCCAGCAGGCTGACAGGGTACGAGCAGTACTTC. Translating gives CASRLTGYEQYF.

In DNA form, the CDR3 reads TGTGCCAGCAGTACCGGCGGGGACAATCAGCCCCAGCATTTT. Amino acid sequence: CASSTGGDNQPQHF. The chain is built from TRBV28 and TRBJ1-5; D is unresolved. Germline assignment: CDR1 MDHEN and CDR2 SYDVKM. The CDR3 consists of 14 residues. V was pared by 5 bases and J by 3 bases, with 11 bases between.

The chain couples TRBV7-3 to TRBJ1-3; D might be TRBD1 (6 bases). Trimming removed 8 bases from V and 4 bases from J, with 18 bases in between. Per germline, CDR1 SGHTA and CDR2 FQGTGA. This CDR3 has 15 amino acids. The CDR3 protein is CASASTGSPGNTIYF. The DNA of the CDR3 is TGTGCCAGCGCCTCCACAGGGTCGCCCGGAAACACCATATATTTT.

V is TRBV9 and J is TRBJ1-6; D remains ambiguous. V shed 4 bases and J shed 5 bases, with 13 bases lying between them. This CDR3 has 15 residues. The germline CDR1 and CDR2 sequences are SGDLS and YYNGEE. CDR3 sequence reads: CASSFDRADNSPLHF. CDR3 coding DNA: TGTGCCAGCAGCTTTGACCGGGCTGATAATTCACCCCTCCACTTT.

This chain joins TRBV7-3 and TRBJ2-1; D not certain. The germline gives CDR1 SGHTA, CDR2 FQGTGA. The CDR3 covers 14 residues. V was trimmed by 5 bases and J by 2 bases, leaving 10 bases between them. The CDR3: CASSPGPPYNEQFF. The CDR3 DNA follows: TGTGCCAGCAGCCCTGGGCCGCCCTACAATGAGCAGTTCTTC.

The chain employs TRBV30 and TRBJ1-5; 11 bases fit TRBD1. Germline loops: CDR1 GTSNPN, CDR2 SVGIG (reference sequence). With V trimmed by 5 bases and J by 2 bases, 5 bases remained unmatched. CDR3 length: 15 amino acids. DNA for the CDR3: TGTGCCTGGGGACAGGGGGCGCGTCGCAATCAGCCCCAGCATTTT. Its protein is CAWGQGARRNQPQHF.

This chain uses TRBV30 with TRBJ1-2, with D unclear. The germline CDR1 and CDR2 sequences are GTSNPN and SVGIG (reference sequence). The CDR3 has 13 amino acids. Trimming took off 0 bases at V and 4 bases at J, with 9 bases between the two ends. For the CDR3, the DNA is TGTGCCTGGAGTGTCCGGGCGACCTATGGCTACACCTTC. This codes for CAWSVRATYGYTF.

This clone has only a few counts. This sequence joins TRBV19 and TRBJ2-7; 7 bases line up with TRBD1. The CDR3 spans 14 residues. Germline lookup yields CDR1 LNHDA and CDR2 SQIVND (reference sequence). V lost 10 bases, J lost 2 bases, and 11 bases stayed unmatched. CDR3: CATSFQQGAYEQYF. CDR3 DNA sequence: TGTGCCACCTCCTTCCAGCAGGGGGCCTACGAGCAGTACTTC.

The J gene is TRBJ1-4, the V gene TRBV5-4; D gene uncertain. There are 14 residues in the CDR3. CDR1 SGHNT and CDR2 YYREEE come from the germline V gene (reference sequence). Trimming took 4 bases from V and 7 from J, leaving 14 bases between them. CDR3 sequence reads: CASSPAQRSEKLFF. The DNA of the CDR3 is TGTGCCAGCAGCCCCGCACAGCGCTCTGAAAAACTGTTTTTT.

This clone has just a few counts. V is TRBV12-3 or TRBV12-4 and J is TRBJ2-5; D gene ambiguous. Trimming cost V 1 base and J 2 bases, with 5 bases left between them. The CDR3 sequence is 13 residues long. CDR3 sequence: CASSLGQQETQYF. As DNA, the CDR3 is TGTGCCAGCAGTTTAGGCCAGCAAGAGACCCAGTACTTC.

J is TRBJ2-1 and V is TRBV6-2 or TRBV6-3, with D possibly TRBD2 on 6 matching bases. V was shortened by 2 bases and J by 6 bases, with 20 bases between the two germline ends. The germline V gene encodes CDR1 MNHEY and CDR2 SVGEGT. The CDR3 runs to 17 residues. The CDR3 region is CASSYPAVGGKGNEQFF. The CDR3 coding sequence is TGTGCCAGCAGTTACCCAGCAGTGGGAGGCAAAGGCAATGAGCAGTTCTTC.

This clone was seen just once. The chain links TRBV6-2 or TRBV6-3 to TRBJ1-2; 8 bases align to TRBD1. Germline V gene data show CDR1 as MNHEY and CDR2 as SVGEGT. CDR3 length: 16 amino acids. With V trimmed by 0 bases and J by 0 bases, 3 bases remained unmatched. CDR3 residues: CASSYSKTGANYGYTF. CDR3 nucleotide sequence: TGTGCCAGCAGTTACTCGAAGACAGGGGCTAACTATGGCTACACCTTC.

This clone came up once. The chain joins TRBV5-1 to TRBJ1-1, with D hard to call. Germline CDR1 and CDR2: SGHRS and YFSETQ. V lost 0 bases, J lost 7 bases, and 10 bases lay in between. The CDR3 has 13 residues. The CDR3 sequence is CASSLESALEAFF. The CDR3 bases are TGCGCCAGCAGCTTGGAATCGGCGCTTGAAGCTTTCTTT.